Listed below are T cell receptor beta chains from one sample, sequenced in a study of T cells after yellow fever vaccination. TCRdb processed the 5' RACE reads anew with MiXCR; each CDR3 protein has one entry. This sample has hundreds of thousands of distinct CDR3 sequences, with approximately 12% found just once. The sample in question was CD4+ T cells sorted from PBMCs, obtained 15 days after the yellow fever booster vaccination. All receptors come from a man aged 18 to 30 who received the YFV17D yellow fever vaccine. Each CDR3 is given with its conserved first and last residue. The D gene is left open where the match is weak.

>TRBJ2-2|TRBV6-1|TRBD2
CASSALAGGLNTGELFF
>TRBJ2-1|TRBV12-3/TRBV12-4|NA
CASSLWQGTNEQFF
>TRBJ2-7|TRBV18|TRBD1
CASSPQGASGEQYF
>TRBJ1-1|TRBV20-1|TRBD1
CSARDTGRGSINTEAFF
>TRBJ2-7|TRBV12-3/TRBV12-4|NA
CASSLEAGKSYEQYF
>TRBJ2-5|TRBV28|TRBD2
CASSLELAGTQETQYF
>TRBJ2-4|TRBV4-1|TRBD2
CASSAGTNKNIQYF
>TRBJ2-5|TRBV4-1|NA
CASSQDVRQREETQYF
>TRBJ2-1|TRBV12-3/TRBV12-4|NA
CASGRSSYNEQFF
>TRBJ1-3|TRBV7-8|NA
CASSLRGTGNTIYF
>TRBJ1-5|TRBV25-1|NA
CASSEHGGDQPQHF
>TRBJ2-6|TRBV7-9|TRBD2
CASSLATSGSGANVLTF
>TRBJ2-1|TRBV18|NA
CASSPGQTIRDEQFF
>TRBJ2-7|TRBV5-1|NA
CASSPRDFSYEQYF
>TRBJ2-6|TRBV6-5|NA
CASSPVAGANVLTF
>TRBJ2-3|TRBV20-1|TRBD2
CSATPAGHGPDTQYF
>TRBJ2-3|TRBV7-3|TRBD1
CASSTQGARPSDTQYF
>TRBJ2-6|TRBV10-3|TRBD1
CAISGQGSGANVLTF
>TRBJ1-4|TRBV5-1|NA
CASSLAALEGEKLFF
>TRBJ1-4|TRBV5-6|NA
CASGKASTNEKLFF
>TRBJ2-1|TRBV6-5|TRBD1
CASRRLPTGGPYNEQFF
>TRBJ2-3|TRBV5-4|NA
CASSPPGLGLATDTQYF
>TRBJ2-1|TRBV7-2|NA
CASSLRQAGYNEQFF
>TRBJ1-6|TRBV7-2|NA
CASSLEGSQMSPLHF
>TRBJ1-2|TRBV6-5|NA
CASSYSGQYGYTF
>TRBJ2-1|TRBV19|NA
CASSIPGGEEQFF
>TRBJ2-5|TRBV9|TRBD2
CASSVDRGDETQYF
>TRBJ1-2|TRBV6-5|NA
CASSHEGGYTF
>TRBJ2-5|TRBV7-8|NA
CASSLRGFGETQYF
>TRBJ2-1|TRBV29-1|TRBD2
CSGHGGAAYNEQFF
>TRBJ2-1|TRBV5-1|NA
CASIQRRGAHNEQFF
>TRBJ1-1|TRBV20-1|NA
CSALFFKGTEAFF
>TRBJ1-6|TRBV5-1|NA
CASQKDGNYNSPLHF
>TRBJ1-6|TRBV20-1|NA
CSASTWNFQGISPLHF
>TRBJ2-2|TRBV5-4|TRBD2
CASSFAGVNTGELFF
>TRBJ1-5|TRBV2|NA
CASTFRRINQPQHF
>TRBJ1-1|TRBV20-1|TRBD1
CGDPQGKNTEAFF
>TRBJ2-1|TRBV9|TRBD2
CASSVSGGLMNEQFF
>TRBJ2-7|TRBV10-3|NA
CAIRGGGNEQYF
>TRBJ1-2|TRBV27|TRBD1
CASSPQDRLYGYTF
>TRBJ2-1|TRBV3-1|TRBD1
CASSQIEGAGANF
>TRBJ2-7|TRBV5-6|TRBD1
CASSRQGLTTYEQYF
>TRBJ2-1|TRBV10-2|TRBD2
CASSEAGGSEQFF
>TRBJ1-1|TRBV15|NA
CATKENTEAFF
>TRBJ1-6|TRBV11-2|NA
CASSLLGRGQSNSPLHF
>TRBJ2-7|TRBV7-2|NA
CASSQGWYEQYF
>TRBJ2-7|TRBV4-3|NA
CASSHNRGNEQYF
>TRBJ2-5|TRBV29-1|NA
CSVEGNLQGSETQYF
>TRBJ2-5|TRBV20-1|NA
CSAPTEQETQYF
>TRBJ2-2|TRBV5-1|NA
CASSLGGASGELFF
>TRBJ2-3|TRBV14|TRBD2
CASSQDLAGVTDTQYF
>TRBJ2-1|TRBV5-1|NA
CASSLDSLGVAEQFF
>TRBJ2-5|TRBV29-1|NA
CSVEAGAGETQYF